A single sample is the source of the 21 T cell receptor beta chains below, sequenced in a study of shared clonotypes between healthy human individuals. Naive CD8 cells comprised CD45RO-negative, CCR7-positively selected cells, excluding terminally differentiated effector memory CD45RA+ cells. Data came from immunoSEQ multiplex PCR; TCRdb stores just in-frame clones and leaves some out. Among fewer than 1 million clones, around 96% were seen once, and the ten largest hold less than 0.25%. The sequenced material came from naive CD8+ T cells sorted from blood. The source of these receptors is a man aged 30 to 39 in good health.

With respect to this clone: The sample carries other DNA sequences with the same CDR3. This sequence joins TRBV29-1 and TRBJ2-7; TRBD2 aligns across 13 bases. V lost 6 bases to trimming and J lost 3 bases; unmatched junction nucleotides: 2. The length of the CDR3 is 13 residues. Germline V lookup: CDR1 SQVTM, CDR2 ANQGSEA. CDR3: CSVGLAGVYEQYF. The DNA for the CDR3 is TGCAGCGTCGGACTAGCGGGAGTCTACGAGCAGTACTTC.

The chain joins TRBV14 to TRBJ2-1; TRBD1 matches at 7 bases. CDR1 is SGHDN, CDR2 FVKESK, per germline. The CDR3 loop spans 15 amino acids. V lost 3 bases to trimming and J lost 5 bases; unmatched junction nucleotides: 7. The CDR3 loop is CASSHDRERHNEQFF. As DNA, the CDR3 is TGTGCCAGCAGCCATGACAGGGAACGCCACAATGAGCAGTTCTTC.

The chain couples TRBV29-1 to TRBJ1-1, with D perhaps TRBD1 (6 bases). Trimming cost V 3 bases and J 6 bases, with 17 bases left between them. From germline, CDR1 is SQVTM and CDR2 ANQGSEA. CDR3 size: 14 residues. CDR3: CSVDGQPGRAEAFF. DNA for the CDR3: TGCAGCGTTGATGGACAGCCCGGGAGGGCTGAAGCTTTCTTT.

The chain employs TRBV6-5 and TRBJ1-4, with TRBD1 matching 8 bases. Germline values: CDR1 MNHEY, CDR2 SVGAGI. CDR3 length: 15 residues. V lost 6 bases and J lost 8; bases outside the gene matches: 11. The CDR3 loop reads CASSPPGTGGEKLFF. CDR3 nucleotide sequence: TGTGCCAGCAGCCCACCCGGGACAGGAGGAGAAAAACTGTTTTTT.

The genes are TRBV7-6 and TRBJ2-7, with a possible D match to TRBD2 (5 bases). The V gene's germline CDR1 is SGHVS and CDR2 FNYEAQ. V gave up 5 bases and J gave up 5 bases, with 16 bases separating them. The length of the CDR3 is 14 residues. The chain's CDR3 is CASSPRSSGDEQYF. The CDR3 DNA reads as TGTGCCAGCAGCCCCCGGTCCAGCGGCGACGAGCAGTACTTC.

This sequence joins TRBV9 and TRBJ2-2; D ambiguous. V lost 3 bases to trimming and J lost 14 bases, with 14 bases between them. Per the germline V gene, CDR1 is SGDLS and CDR2 is YYNGEE. The length of the CDR3 is 12 residues. CDR3 region: CASSAPLQSLFF. DNA for the CDR3: TGTGCCAGCAGCGCCCCACTCCAGTCCCTGTTTTTT.

This clone was recorded only once. This CDR3 reads CASSEGRDQETQYF. CDR3 sequence (DNA): TGTGCCAGCAGTGAAGGACGGGACCAAGAGACCCAGTACTTC. The chain links TRBV6-4 to TRBJ2-5; D not resolved. Trimming removed 3 bases from V and 0 bases from J, with 8 bases in between. Germline CDR1 reads MRHNA; CDR2 reads SNTAGT. This CDR3 has 14 residues.

The chain employs TRBV5-4 and TRBJ2-7; no clear D. Trimming took 0 bases from V and 0 from J, leaving 7 bases between them. Germline CDR1 is SGHNT and CDR2 is YYREEE (reference sequence). The CDR3 runs 14 residues. CDR3 loop: CASSLARNSYEQYF. CDR3 sequence (DNA): TGTGCCAGCAGCTTGGCTAGAAACTCCTACGAGCAGTACTTC.

This clone was counted a single time. The chain combines TRBV9 with TRBJ2-1; D is unclear. Trimming stripped 3 bases from V and 5 bases from J, with 6 bases between. Germline V CDR1 and CDR2: SGDLS, YYNGEE. This CDR3 region has 12 residues. CDR3 bases: TGTGCCAGCAGCGGTCTAGACAATGAGCAGTTCTTC. Protein: CASSGLDNEQFF.

The rearrangement links TRBV10-2 to TRBJ1-1, with D tentatively TRBD1 (6 bases). Germline-derived CDR1 and CDR2 are WSHSY and SAAADI. This CDR3 comprises 14 residues. V lost 3 bases and J 8 bases, leaving 16 bases between the germline ends. The CDR3 here is CASSEGAYQGEAFF. In nucleotides, the CDR3 is TGCGCCAGCAGTGAAGGGGCCTACCAGGGGGAAGCTTTCTTT.

The chain links TRBV27 to TRBJ1-5, with TRBD1 matching over 8 bases. J was trimmed by 0 bases and V by 4 bases; bases with no gene match: 8. Germline-derived CDR1 and CDR2 are MNHEY and SMNVEV (reference sequence). The CDR3 sequence is 17 residues long. In nucleotides, the CDR3 is TGTGCCAGCAGTTCGCCCCGACAGGGGAATAGCAATCAGCCCCAGCATTTT. This encodes CASSSPRQGNSNQPQHF.

This clone has a single count. The chain combines TRBV7-6 with TRBJ2-3; possible D gene TRBD1, 6 bases. The germline V gene has CDR1 SGHVS and CDR2 FNYEAQ. CDR3 length: 12 amino acids. The V and J ends lost 5 bases and 10 bases respectively, with 13 bases between them. DNA for the CDR3: TGTGCCAGCAGCCCCCGACAGGATTCGCAGTATTTT. It encodes CASSPRQDSQYF.

The V and J genes are TRBV12-5 and TRBJ2-3; the D is unclear. V lost 9 bases and J 1 base, leaving 11 bases between the germline ends. The germline V gene encodes CDR1 LGHNT and CDR2 FRNRAP. This CDR3 has 13 residues. The CDR3 coding sequence is TGTGCTAGCAGTTTAACGGGCACAGATACGCAGTATTTT. It is translated as CASSLTGTDTQYF.

As to this clone: Distinct nucleotide sequences in the sample also encode this CDR3. V usage is TRBV27 and J usage is TRBJ1-1; possibly TRBD1 for D (6 bases). Trimming took 4 bases from V and 0 from J, leaving 6 bases between them. Germline assignment: CDR1 MNHEY and CDR2 SMNVEV (reference sequence). The CDR3 is 13 residues long. The CDR3 sequence is CASSWTVNTEAFF. The CDR3 coding sequence is TGTGCCAGCAGTTGGACAGTGAACACTGAAGCTTTCTTT.

V gene TRBV2 combines with J gene TRBJ2-3, with TRBD1 identical over 8 bases. This CDR3 is built from 13 residues. CDR1 is SNHLY and CDR2 is FYNNEI in the germline V gene. V was clipped by 9 bases and J by 2 bases; unmatched bases: 4. CDR3 bases: TGTGCCAGACAGGGGGAATCCACAGATACGCAGTATTTT. Translating gives CARQGESTDTQYF.

V usage is TRBV9 and J usage is TRBJ1-1, with TRBD1 as a possible D gene (6 bases). Between the trimmed V and J ends, which lost 7 bases and 3 bases, there was a span of 13 bases. This CDR3 region has 13 residues. The germline gives CDR1 SGDLS, CDR2 YYNGEE. In DNA, the CDR3 is TGTGCCAGCGCAACAGGGAGAGACACTGAAGCTTTCTTT. It codes for CASATGRDTEAFF. Based on the CDR3 plus reference TRBV9 and TRBJ1-1, the full variable domain is DSGVTQTPKHLITATGQRVTLRCSPRSGDLSVYWYQQSLDQGLQFLIQYYNGEERAKGNILERFSAQQFPDLHSELNLSSLELGDSALYFCASATGRDTEAFFGQGTRLTVV.

The rearrangement uses TRBV4-3 and TRBJ1-2, with 8 bases fitting TRBD1. Germline V gene data show CDR1 as LGHNA and CDR2 as YSLEER. The ends lost 4 bases at V and 2 bases at J; junction bases unmatched: 15. The CDR3 sequence is 18 residues long. Written as DNA, the CDR3 is TGCGCCAGCAGCCTATCCATCCCCCGGGACAGGACCAACTATGGCTACACCTTC. Translating it yields CASSLSIPRDRTNYGYTF.

The rearrangement links TRBV6-5 to TRBJ2-7; TRBD1 is a possible D gene (5 bases). This CDR3 spans 15 amino acids. From germline, CDR1 is MNHEY and CDR2 SVGAGI. The V gene lost 5 bases and the J gene lost 5 bases, with 19 bases spanning the gap. CDR3 protein: CASSPGHELVHEQYF. Written as DNA, the CDR3 is TGTGCCAGCAGTCCCGGACATGAACTTGTACACGAGCAGTACTTC.

A note on this clone: Other nucleotide sequences in the sample specify the same CDR3. The V gene is TRBV9, the J gene TRBJ2-7; D gene unclear. With 0 bases removed from V and 0 bases from J, the gap between germline ends came to 10 bases. The CDR3 extends over 15 amino acids. Per the germline V gene, CDR1 is SGDLS and CDR2 is YYNGEE. The CDR3 protein is CASSVGGDSSYEQYF. The CDR3, as DNA: TGTGCCAGCAGCGTAGGCGGCGATAGCTCCTACGAGCAGTACTTC.

The chain joins TRBV7-8 to TRBJ1-3; 7 bases agree with TRBD1. The CDR3 has 18 amino acids. Losses at the gene ends were 3 bases for V and 0 bases for J; bases not matched to a gene: 11. The germline gives CDR1 SGHVS, CDR2 FQNEAQ. The CDR3 reads CASSLTGTPQSSGNTIYF. Here the CDR3 DNA reads TGTGCCAGCAGCTTGACAGGGACCCCTCAGAGCTCTGGAAACACCATATATTTT.

This chain connects TRBV7-6 to TRBJ2-3; D possibly corresponds to TRBD2 (5 bases). This CDR3 contains 12 residues. The germline V gene has CDR1 SGHVS and CDR2 FNYEAQ. The V gene lost 6 bases and the J gene lost 5 bases, with 9 bases spanning the gap. The CDR3 reads CASSTAGDTQYF. As DNA, the CDR3 is TGTGCCAGCAGTACGGCGGGAGATACGCAGTATTTT.